The clone carrying this T cell receptor (beta chain) has just a few counts. Its antigen remains unidentified. This entry is derived from a study of T-cell memory formation after mild COVID-19. Study-wide results and limits: That cross-reactive memory joined was suggested by some responding clones appearing in pre-infection memory.

TCRdb itself ran the 5' RACE reads through MiXCR, one entry per CDR3 protein. The sample holds hundreds of thousands of distinct CDR3 sequences, 20% to 25% seen once. The CDR3 is 14 residues long. Germline V gene sequence: CDR1 KGHSH, CDR2 LQKENI. V gave up 3 bases and J gave up 5 bases, with 10 bases separating them. The chain carries TRBV18 and TRBJ1-4; D is uncertain. The receptor was isolated from an adult woman who had mild COVID-19 (a few samples of this study predate the infection). Cell type and time point are not known. The sequenced sample was PBMCs or a T cell subset sorted from them (not recorded which). The CDR3 nucleotides read TGTGCCAGCTCACCGGCGGGCTCAAATGAAAAACTGTTTTTT. Translated, it gives CASSPAGSNEKLFF.